This TCR beta chain stems from a study of blood T cells in healthy people across ages. CDR3 size: 15 residues. V lost 0 bases and J lost 7, with 16 bases in between. Germline loops: CDR1 DFQATT, CDR2 SNEGSKA (reference sequence). The authors ran a second PCR of about 6 to 12 cycles using a sample-barcoded 5' primer and a J-beta primer mix. TCRdb re-called the 5' RACE reads with MiXCR, one entry per CDR3 protein. The sample has about 1 million distinct CDR3 sequences, around 25% seen once. Turning to this clonotype: The antigen remains undetermined.

General study points: A roughly linear fall in TCR beta diversity per million T cells was seen with increasing age.

In addition, the sample was reused for a study of T cells of mothers and their children.

This receptor was obtained from a girl aged 2-10 years in good health. The sequenced sample consisted of blood. V gene TRBV20-1 combines with J gene TRBJ1-5; D call uncertain. The CDR3 DNA reads TGCAGTGCTAGAGAGAGGGCCACAACGGGACAGCCCCAGCATTTT. The encoded protein is CSARERATTGQPQHF.